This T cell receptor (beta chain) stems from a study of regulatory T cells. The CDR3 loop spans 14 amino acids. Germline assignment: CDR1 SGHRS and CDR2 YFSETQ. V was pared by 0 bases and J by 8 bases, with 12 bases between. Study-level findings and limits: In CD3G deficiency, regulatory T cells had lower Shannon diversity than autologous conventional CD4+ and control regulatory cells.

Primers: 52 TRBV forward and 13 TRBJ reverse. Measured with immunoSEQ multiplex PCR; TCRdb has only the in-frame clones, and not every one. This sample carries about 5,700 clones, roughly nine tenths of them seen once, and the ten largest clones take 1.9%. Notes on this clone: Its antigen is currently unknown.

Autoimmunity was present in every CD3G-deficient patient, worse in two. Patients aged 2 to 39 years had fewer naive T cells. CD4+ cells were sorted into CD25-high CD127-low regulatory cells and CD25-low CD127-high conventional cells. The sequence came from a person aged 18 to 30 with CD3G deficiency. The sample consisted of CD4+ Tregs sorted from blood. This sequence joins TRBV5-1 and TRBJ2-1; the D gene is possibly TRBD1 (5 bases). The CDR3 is CASSLDSGMDEQFF. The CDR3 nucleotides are TGCGCCAGCAGCTTGGACTCAGGGATGGATGAGCAGTTCTTC.